This T cell receptor beta chain was sequenced during a study of blood T cell repertoires in COVID-19. CDR1 and CDR2 from the germline V gene are SEHNR and FQNEAQ (reference sequence). The CDR3 spans 13 residues. The J segment lost 4 bases and the V segment lost 5 bases, leaving 4 bases of the junction unmatched. Profiling relied on immunoSEQ multiplex PCR, and the TCRdb table lists in-frame clones only, not all of them. This sample carries around 100,000 clones, around nine tenths of them seen once, and the ten largest clones take 17%. This clone was counted a few times. Sequencing input: peripheral blood. The chain recombines TRBV7-9 with TRBJ1-2; 7 bases map to TRBD1. The sequence derives from a woman of 80 years or more in a cohort sampled during active COVID-19. The CDR3 DNA sequence: TGTGCCAGCAGCCCACAGGGGACCTATGGCTACACCTTC. This encodes CASSPQGTYGYTF.